These 8 T cell receptor beta chains share one sample of origin, sequenced in a study of CD8+ T cells in alopecia areata. Sequencing used cDNA as its template, made by extracting RNA and reverse transcribing it. Clones were sequenced by immunoSEQ multiplex PCR, and TCRdb holds only the in-frame ones, with some missing. The data hold 30,000 to 35,000 clones, with 45% to 60% observed a single time. Sequencing used NKG2D-high CD8+ T cells sorted from blood. Every receptor here comes from a human donor with alopecia areata.

The V gene is TRBV28, the J gene TRBJ1-5; D gene uncertain. The V and J ends lost 5 bases and 7 bases respectively, with 12 bases between them. Germline lookup yields CDR1 MDHEN and CDR2 SYDVKM. The CDR3 runs 13 residues. This CDR3 is CASSLLPGQPQHF. The CDR3 coding sequence is TGTGCCAGCAGTCTCCTCCCTGGCCAGCCCCAGCATTTT.

This clone was counted a few times. This chain links TRBV28 with TRBJ2-5; unclear D gene. V lost 3 bases, J lost 1 base, and 6 bases lay in between. The CDR3 is 13 residues long. The V gene's germline CDR1 is MDHEN and CDR2 SYDVKM. In DNA form, the CDR3 reads TGTGCCAGCAGTTTGCAGCCCCAAGAGACCCAGTACTTC. Amino acid sequence: CASSLQPQETQYF.

This chain joins TRBV4-1 and TRBJ1-5; a weak D match, TRBD1 (6 bases). The germline V gene encodes CDR1 MGHRA and CDR2 YSYEKL. The V and J ends lost 1 base and 7 bases respectively, with 17 bases between them. The CDR3 has 16 amino acids. The CDR3 protein is CASSQGGRTEGQPQHF. For the CDR3, the DNA is TGCGCCAGCAGCCAAGGAGGAAGGACAGAGGGCCAGCCCCAGCATTTT.

V is TRBV6-5 and J is TRBJ2-1, with a weak D call TRBD2 (6 bases). The CDR3 sequence is 16 residues long. In germline, CDR1 is MNHEY, CDR2 SVGAGI. V was trimmed by 2 bases and J by 4 bases, leaving 15 bases between them. The chain's CDR3 is CASSYQWSSAYNEQFF. CDR3 DNA sequence: TGTGCCAGCAGTTACCAATGGTCTAGCGCATACAATGAGCAGTTCTTC.

The chain carries TRBV6-6 and TRBJ2-5; D not resolved. This CDR3 spans 12 amino acids. CDR1 MNHNY and CDR2 SVGAGI come from the germline V gene (reference sequence). Trimming removed 5 bases from V and 5 bases from J, with 9 bases in between. The CDR3 DNA is TGTGCCAGCAGTCAGTCAAGCGAGACCCAGTACTTC. It codes for CASSQSSETQYF.

The rearrangement uses TRBV7-9 and TRBJ2-1; 8 bases fit TRBD2. The length of the CDR3 is 14 residues. After removal of 2 bases from V and 9 bases from J, the junction contained 6 bases not matched to a gene. The germline gives CDR1 SEHNR, CDR2 FQNEAQ (reference sequence). CDR3 in amino acids: CASSLPGRAGEQFF. The CDR3 coding sequence is TGTGCCAGCAGCTTACCCGGGAGGGCCGGTGAGCAGTTCTTC. The entire variable domain, with the rest obtained from reference TRBV7-9 and TRBJ2-1, is as follows: DTGVSQNPRHKITKRGQNVTFRCDPISEHNRLYWYRQTLGQGPEFLTYFQNEAQLEKSRLLSDRFSAERPKGSFSTLEIQRTEQGDSAMYLCASSLPGRAGEQFFGPGTRLTVL.

V gene TRBV4-2 combines with J gene TRBJ2-3; 9 bases map to TRBD2. J was trimmed by 4 bases and V by 0 bases; bases with no gene match: 8. The CDR3 length is 17 residues. CDR1 and CDR2 from the germline V gene are LGHNA and YNFKEQ. CDR3 amino acids: CASSQEASGGSADTQYF. In DNA, the CDR3 is TGTGCCAGCAGCCAAGAGGCCAGCGGGGGGAGTGCAGATACGCAGTATTTT.

The V gene is TRBV7-2, the J gene TRBJ2-1; D remains unclear. Germline V gene data show CDR1 as SGHTA and CDR2 as FQGNSA. The CDR3 consists of 13 residues. The V gene lost 7 bases and the J gene lost 4 bases, with 11 bases spanning the gap. CDR3 nucleotide sequence: TGTGCCAGCACTTACAGTCAATACAATGAGCAGTTCTTC. As protein: CASTYSQYNEQFF. Filled out from reference TRBV7-2 and TRBJ2-1, the complete variable domain reads GAGVSQSPSNKVTEKGKDVELRCDPISGHTALYWYRQSLGQGLEFLIYFQGNSAPDKSGLPSDRFSAERTGGSVSTLTIQRTQQEDSAVYLCASTYSQYNEQFFGPGTRLTVL.